Listed here are 26 T cell receptor beta chains from one sample, sequenced in a study of cytomegalovirus exposure and HLA in healthy donors (dated by TCRdb to 2016 to 2017). The receptor library was made with the immunoSEQ multiplex PCR assay. A mixture of 60 forward primers for TCR Vbeta segments and 13 reverse primers for TCR Jbeta segments was used in the multiplex PCR. TCRdb took over this immuneACCESS table, retaining in-frame rearrangements with V and J assigned. Such tables are incomplete; in checked studies, under half of the missing clones stem from an unresolved V gene, and the remainder is unexplained. The data table for this sample lists some 130,000 clones. The ten biggest clones cover 1.5% to 2% of the sample. Specimen: PBMCs. These TCRs come from a woman aged 35 to 49 in good health and CMV-seropositive.

This chain uses TRBV27 with TRBJ1-5; 8 bases are shared with TRBD1. This CDR3 is built from 13 residues. V gave up 5 bases and J gave up 5 bases; unmatched junction bases: 2. Germline-derived CDR1 and CDR2 are MNHEY and SMNVEV (reference sequence). CDR3 loop: CASSTTGDQPQHF. The CDR3 DNA reads TGTGCCAGCAGTACGACAGGGGATCAGCCCCAGCATTTT.

CDR3 nucleotides: TGTGCCAGCAGTTTATATCCCGCGGGGCAGGGTGGCTACACCTTC. Translated: CASSLYPAGQGGYTF. V gene TRBV27 combines with J gene TRBJ1-2, with TRBD1 as a possible D gene (5 bases). V was trimmed by 1 base and J by 7 bases, leaving 16 bases between them. The CDR3 has 15 residues. The germline V gene has CDR1 MNHEY and CDR2 SMNVEV (reference sequence).

V and J are TRBV10-3 and TRBJ1-1, with D unresolved. Germline V gives CDR1 ENHRY, CDR2 SYGVKD. This CDR3 contains 15 residues. V lost 6 bases and J lost 0, with 14 bases in between. The CDR3 spells CAIRRDGLMNTEAFF. In nucleotides, the CDR3 is TGTGCCATCAGGCGAGACGGACTAATGAACACTGAAGCTTTCTTT.

V is TRBV5-1 and J is TRBJ2-3; 7 positions match TRBD2. Looked up from germline, CDR1 is SGHRS and CDR2 is YFSETQ. This CDR3 region has 15 residues. Unmatched junction bases numbered 7, after V lost 4 bases and J lost 2 bases. CDR3 residues: CASSPAGDITDTQYF. The DNA for the CDR3 is TGCGCCAGCAGCCCGGCGGGGGATATCACAGATACGCAGTATTTT.

The chain recombines TRBV4-1 with TRBJ2-2; 10 bases are a match to TRBD2. The V gene end was trimmed by 2 bases and the J gene end by 4 bases; junction bases not matched to a gene: 7. The V gene's germline CDR1 is MGHRA and CDR2 YSYEKL. This CDR3 has 17 residues. CDR3 nucleotide sequence: TGCGCCAGCAGCCAAATTAGAAGCGGGAGGGTCACCGGGGAGCTGTTTTTT. Its protein is CASSQIRSGRVTGELFF.

The chain joins TRBV7-9 to TRBJ2-6; the D gene is possibly TRBD2 (6 bases). The germline gives CDR1 SEHNR, CDR2 FQNEAQ (reference sequence). Trimming took 5 bases from V and 0 from J, leaving 17 bases between them. The CDR3 has 18 residues. The CDR3 spells CASSPSDVGGSGANVLTF. CDR3 sequence (DNA): TGTGCCAGCAGCCCTTCGGACGTCGGGGGCTCTGGGGCCAACGTCCTGACTTTC.

The CDR3 coding sequence is TGTGCCAGCAGCTTAAGCGGTGCAACTAATGAAAAACTGTTTTTT. It specifies CASSLSGATNEKLFF. The chain combines TRBV7-3 with TRBJ1-4; D unresolved. Per germline, CDR1 SGHTA and CDR2 FQGTGA. The V gene lost 1 base and the J gene lost 0 bases, with 6 bases spanning the gap. This CDR3 region has 15 residues.

This chain uses TRBV19 with TRBJ1-5; D may be TRBD1 (6 bases). Trimming cost V 5 bases and J 0 bases, with 14 bases left between them. Germline V gene lookup returns CDR1 LNHDA and CDR2 SQIVND (reference sequence). This CDR3 spans 16 amino acids. CDR3 region: CASSRTDIYSNQPQHF. DNA for the CDR3: TGTGCCAGTAGTCGGACAGACATTTATAGCAATCAGCCCCAGCATTTT.

This chain joins TRBV9 and TRBJ2-1; D might be TRBD2 (5 bases). In germline, CDR1 is SGDLS, CDR2 YYNGEE. The CDR3 loop spans 16 amino acids. Trimming took off 0 bases at V and 0 bases at J, with 10 bases between the two ends. The CDR3 spells CASSVEGRGSYNEQFF. DNA for the CDR3: TGTGCCAGCAGCGTAGAGGGCCGGGGCTCCTACAATGAGCAGTTCTTC.

The chain has TRBV10-3 and TRBJ2-1; TRBD1 agrees at 9 bases. The CDR3 sequence is 14 residues long. V trimming: 4 bases; J trimming: 5 bases; junction bases outside the gene matches: 3. CDR1 ENHRY and CDR2 SYGVKD come from the germline V gene. The CDR3 sequence is CAISVGTGNNEQFF. The CDR3, as DNA: TGTGCCATCAGTGTGGGGACAGGGAACAATGAGCAGTTCTTC.

This chain uses TRBV6-5 with TRBJ2-7; D not resolved. V was shortened by 5 bases and J by 4 bases, with 12 bases between the two germline ends. From germline, CDR1 is MNHEY and CDR2 SVGAGI. There are 13 residues in the CDR3. CDR3 loop: CASSLLGNYEQYF. CDR3 in DNA: TGTGCCAGCAGTCTACTGGGCAATTACGAGCAGTACTTC.

The rearrangement joins TRBV19 to TRBJ2-7; 7 bases are shared with TRBD1. Germline V lookup: CDR1 LNHDA, CDR2 SQIVND (reference sequence). V dropped 5 bases and J dropped 5; count of bases not matched to a gene: 12. The CDR3 is 15 amino acids. This CDR3 is CASSSRGSLGDEQYF. In DNA, the CDR3 is TGTGCCAGTAGTTCCAGGGGGTCCCTCGGCGACGAGCAGTACTTC.

The chain uses TRBV7-2 and TRBJ2-7, with D maybe TRBD1 (5 bases). Trimming left V 1 base short and J 4 bases short, with 14 bases between. This CDR3 region has 15 residues. Germline values: CDR1 SGHTA, CDR2 FQGNSA. For the CDR3, the DNA is TGTGCCAGCAGCTTAGTGGGCAGGGTGGGATACGAGCAGTACTTC. It yields the protein CASSLVGRVGYEQYF.

This chain uses TRBV5-1 with TRBJ2-5; possibly TRBD2 for D (5 bases). Germline CDR1 reads SGHRS; CDR2 reads YFSETQ. CDR3 length: 14 amino acids. With 2 bases removed from V and 1 base from J, the gap between germline ends came to 9 bases. The CDR3, as DNA: TGCGCCAGCAGCTTCCAGGACTTCCAAGAGACCCAGTACTTC. This codes for CASSFQDFQETQYF.

Note on this clone: The same CDR3 is also encoded by other DNA sequences in this sample. The chain recombines TRBV18 with TRBJ2-7, with 8 nucleotides matching TRBD1. Trimming took 6 bases from V and 1 from J; bases not matched to a gene: 5. In germline, CDR1 is KGHSH, CDR2 LQKENI. The CDR3 covers 14 residues. DNA of the CDR3: TGTGCCAGCTCGCCAAACAGGGGGTCCTACGAGCAGTACTTC. Translation gives CASSPNRGSYEQYF.

The rearrangement joins TRBV7-9 to TRBJ2-5; D is unresolved. Trimming cost V 3 bases and J 0 bases, with 8 bases left between them. CDR1 SEHNR and CDR2 FQNEAQ come from the germline V gene (reference sequence). The CDR3 is made up of 14 amino acids. This CDR3 reads CASSFAEYQETQYF. CDR3 DNA: TGTGCCAGCAGCTTCGCTGAGTACCAAGAGACCCAGTACTTC.

The chain carries TRBV7-9 and TRBJ2-7; 13 bases fit TRBD2. J was trimmed by 7 bases and V by 5 bases; bases with no gene match: 11. The length of the CDR3 is 16 residues. CDR1 and CDR2 (germline): SEHNR, FQNEAQ (reference sequence). The CDR3: CASSPRTSGSLREQYF. In DNA, the CDR3 is TGTGCCAGCAGCCCAAGGACTAGCGGGAGTCTCCGGGAGCAGTACTTC.

This chain links TRBV5-5 with TRBJ2-4; D gene uncertain. Germline CDR1 is SGHKS and CDR2 is YYEKEE (reference sequence). Trimming cost V 0 bases and J 0 bases, with 10 bases left between them. The CDR3 has 16 residues. The CDR3 protein is CASSLDSNIAKNIQYF. The CDR3 nucleotides read TGTGCCAGCAGCTTGGACAGTAACATAGCCAAAAACATTCAGTACTTC.

This sequence joins TRBV28 and TRBJ1-3; D remains ambiguous. Germline CDR1 MDHEN, CDR2 SYDVKM. CDR3 length: 17 amino acids. The ends were cut back, 3 bases at V and 1 base at J, with 16 bases in the middle. CDR3 residues: CASSFHHLAGSGNTIYF. Written as DNA, the CDR3 is TGTGCCAGCAGTTTTCATCATCTGGCAGGTTCTGGAAACACCATATATTTT.

The rearrangement joins TRBV5-4 to TRBJ2-7; TRBD1 might be the D (6 bases). Trimming stripped 5 bases from V and 2 bases from J, with 14 bases between. CDR3 length: 14 amino acids. Per germline, CDR1 SGHNT and CDR2 YYREEE (reference sequence). In DNA form, the CDR3 reads TGTGCCAGCAGAGAAAGGCCAGGGGCCTACGAGCAGTACTTC. It encodes CASRERPGAYEQYF. Filled out from reference TRBV5-4 and TRBJ2-7, the complete variable domain reads ETGVTQSPTHLIKTRGQQVTLRCSSQSGHNTVSWYQQALGQGPQFIFQYYREEENGRGNFPPRFSGLQFPNYSSELNVNALELDDSALYLCASRERPGAYEQYFGPGTRLTVT.

V gene TRBV11-3 combines with J gene TRBJ2-2, with a possible D match to TRBD2 (5 bases). This CDR3 has 16 amino acids. Trimming left V 5 bases short and J 0 bases short, with 13 bases between. Germline CDR1 is SGHNT and CDR2 is YENEEA. The CDR3 DNA reads as TGTGCCAGCAGCCCCCCCGGGGTATCGAACACCGGGGAGCTGTTTTTT. Protein: CASSPPGVSNTGELFF.

The chain links TRBV7-2 to TRBJ2-1, with TRBD2 identical over 10 bases. The CDR3 extends over 16 amino acids. Germline V gene sequence: CDR1 SGHTA, CDR2 FQGNSA. The trim removed 5 bases at V and 2 bases at J, leaving 6 bases unmatched. Here the CDR3 reads CASSLLLAGAYNEQFF. The CDR3 DNA reads TGTGCCAGCAGCCTCCTTCTAGCGGGAGCCTACAATGAGCAGTTCTTC.

The chain employs TRBV7-3 and TRBJ2-1, with 7 positions matching TRBD2. CDR3 length equals 16 residues. Trimming removed 0 bases from V and 8 bases from J; junction bases left unmatched: 10. Germline V lookup: CDR1 SGHTA, CDR2 FQGTGA. The DNA for the CDR3 is TGTGCCAGCAGCTTAACCGGTGGGGCTAGCGGCCATGAGCAGTTCTTC. Protein sequence: CASSLTGGASGHEQFF.

The CDR3 spells CASSERLAGDYEQYF. CDR3 nucleotides: TGTGCCAGCAGCGAGAGACTAGCGGGAGACTACGAGCAGTACTTC. V usage is TRBV5-6 and J usage is TRBJ2-7, with TRBD2 matching over 12 bases. This CDR3 region has 15 residues. Germline V lookup: CDR1 SGHDT, CDR2 YYEEEE. The trim removed 4 bases at V and 3 bases at J, leaving 5 bases unmatched.

In nucleotides, the CDR3 is TGTGCCAGCAGGAGGGCTAGCGGAGACTACAATGAGCAGTTCTTC. Translated, it gives CASRRASGDYNEQFF. The rearrangement uses TRBV2 and TRBJ2-1; 7 positions match TRBD2. The V gene's germline CDR1 is SNHLY and CDR2 FYNNEI. Trimming cost V 6 bases and J 3 bases; bases outside gene matches: 8. The CDR3 extends over 15 amino acids.

The chain carries TRBV5-1 and TRBJ2-7; D gene uncertain. V lost 4 bases and J 3 bases, leaving 17 bases between the germline ends. CDR3 length equals 15 residues. Germline values: CDR1 SGHRS, CDR2 YFSETQ. The CDR3, as DNA: TGCGCCAGCAGCCCCGGTTCCCTGCTAAACTACGAGCAGTACTTC. Protein sequence: CASSPGSLLNYEQYF.